The entry below gives a single T cell receptor beta chain sequence along with its context. The data are from a study of blood T cells in healthy people across ages. For the second PCR, which ran for about 6 to 11 cycles, a sample-barcoded 5' primer and a J-beta primer mix were used. MiXCR, applied by TCRdb to the 5' RACE reads, yields one record per CDR3 protein. The sample shows around 620,000 distinct CDR3 sequences, 27% of them seen only once. The germline gives CDR1 DFQATT, CDR2 SNEGSKA (reference sequence). With 3 bases clipped from V and 1 base from J, the junction kept 5 bases outside the gene matches. This CDR3 comprises 14 residues.

Material: blood. This sequence originates from a woman in her seventies in good health. The gene calls are TRBV20-1 and TRBJ2-7; 8 nucleotides match TRBD2. The CDR3, as DNA: TGCAGTGCTAGGTACAGCGGGGGTTCCTACGAGCAGTACTTC. Its protein is CSARYSGGSYEQYF.